Shown below are 21 T cell receptor beta chains from a single sample sequenced in a study of neurological immune-mediated disorders. TCRdb used MiXCR to reprocess the 5' RACE reads, holding one entry per CDR3 protein. Of about 77,000 distinct CDR3 sequences in the sample, about 9.5% were seen once. Sequenced input: PBMCs. These receptor sequences come from a man aged 45-65 years in good health.

This clonotype was seen many times. This rearrangement joins TRBV9 to TRBJ2-7, with D perhaps matching TRBD1 (7 bases). Trimming cost V 0 bases and J 3 bases, with 10 bases left between them. The CDR3 is made up of 14 amino acids. The germline V gene has CDR1 SGDLS and CDR2 YYNGEE. CDR3 sequence: CASSVGQGGYEQYF. The CDR3 DNA is TGTGCCAGCAGCGTAGGACAGGGAGGCTACGAGCAGTACTTC.

The table lists this clonotype with many counts. J is TRBJ2-3 and V is TRBV12-3 or TRBV12-4; 12 nucleotides align to TRBD2. The V segment lost 6 bases and the J segment 2 bases; nucleotides outside the gene matches: 6. This CDR3 comprises 16 residues. CDR3 coding DNA: TGTGCCAGCAGCACTAGCGGGGGGTCCGACACAGATACGCAGTATTTT. Translating gives CASSTSGGSDTDTQYF.

The table lists this clonotype with many counts. For the CDR3, the DNA is TGCAGTGCTAGGATGGGCGGAATCTACAATGAGCAGTTCTTC. Translated: CSARMGGIYNEQFF. This chain links TRBV20-1 with TRBJ2-1; no reliable D call. The CDR3 consists of 14 residues. Per the germline V gene, CDR1 is DFQATT and CDR2 is SNEGSKA (reference sequence). Trimming stripped 3 bases from V and 3 bases from J, with 12 bases between.

The table lists this clonotype with many counts. The CDR3 sequence: CSVEVGGDTQYF. CDR3 sequence (DNA): TGCAGCGTTGAAGTAGGAGGGGATACGCAGTATTTT. The rearrangement links TRBV29-1 to TRBJ2-3; TRBD2 might be the D (6 bases). V lost 1 base and J lost 6, with 8 bases in between. The CDR3 is made up of 12 amino acids. Germline CDR1 reads SQVTM; CDR2 reads ANQGSEA.

This clonotype was seen many times. This rearrangement joins TRBV12-3 or TRBV12-4 to TRBJ1-4; the match to TRBD1 covers 7 bases. V was pared by 6 bases and J by 5 bases, with 6 bases of the junction left unmatched. This CDR3 is built from 14 residues. DNA for the CDR3: TGTGCCAGCAGAGCCGGGACAGAGAATGAAAAACTGTTTTTT. Translation gives CASRAGTENEKLFF.

The DNA for the CDR3 is TGTGCCTGGAGTCCTGCCGGAGTTGAGCAGTTCTTC. Amino acid sequence: CAWSPAGVEQFF. The chain combines TRBV30 with TRBJ2-1; D ambiguous. Germline-derived CDR1 and CDR2 are GTSNPN and SVGIG (reference sequence). The CDR3 has 12 residues. V was shortened by 2 bases and J by 9 bases, with 11 bases between the two germline ends.

The table lists this clonotype with many counts. The V and J genes are TRBV7-9 and TRBJ2-1; D possibly corresponds to TRBD2 (5 bases). Germline CDR1 and CDR2: SEHNR and FQNEAQ (reference sequence). The V end lost 5 bases, the J end lost 7 bases, and 12 bases lay between the germline ends. This CDR3 region has 13 residues. The CDR3 loop is CASSAMTGNEQFF. The CDR3 nucleotides are TGTGCCAGCAGCGCTATGACGGGGAATGAGCAGTTCTTC.

This clonotype was picked up many times. The rearrangement uses TRBV6-2 or TRBV6-3 and TRBJ1-2; TRBD1 is a possible D gene (6 bases). The CDR3 has 14 residues. CDR1 MNHEY and CDR2 SVGEGT come from the germline V gene. The ends were cut back, 2 bases at V and 5 bases at J, with 12 bases in the middle. In DNA, the CDR3 is TGTGCCAGCAGTTACGCGCGGGACATTTATGGCTACACCTTC. Amino acid sequence: CASSYARDIYGYTF.

This clonotype has ten or more counts. This sequence joins TRBV6-6 and TRBJ1-3, with D unresolved. This CDR3 comprises 14 residues. Germline CDR1 is MNHNY and CDR2 is SVGAGI (reference sequence). The V and J ends lost 6 bases and 0 bases respectively, with 9 bases between them. CDR3 amino acids: CASRDAHSGNTIYF. The CDR3 bases are TGTGCCAGCAGGGACGCGCACTCTGGAAACACCATATATTTT.

This clonotype was seen ten or more times. The chain is built from TRBV20-1 and TRBJ2-3; 14 bases fit TRBD2. CDR1 is DFQATT, CDR2 SNEGSKA, per germline (reference sequence). With 6 bases clipped from V and 5 bases from J, the junction kept 10 bases outside the gene matches. The CDR3 spans 16 residues. The CDR3 region has the DNA TGCAGTGCCGCCGAGGGACTAGCGGGAGATAGAGATACGCAGTATTTT. Amino acid sequence: CSAAEGLAGDRDTQYF.

This clonotype appeared many times. The chain recombines TRBV6-2 or TRBV6-3 with TRBJ1-1; D not certain. Germline V gives CDR1 MNHEY, CDR2 SVGEGT. The V end was cut by 5 bases, the J end by 5 bases, with 9 bases between. There are 12 residues in the CDR3. CDR3 amino acids: CASSDRRTEAFF. As DNA, the CDR3 is TGTGCCAGCAGTGATAGAAGGACTGAAGCTTTCTTT.

In its sample, this clonotype was seen many times. This chain joins TRBV28 and TRBJ2-4, with D possibly TRBD1 on 6 matching bases. CDR1 and CDR2 (germline): MDHEN, SYDVKM. Trimming shortened V by 4 bases and J by 3 bases, and 25 bases separated the two germline ends. The CDR3 totals 19 residues. CDR3 in amino acids: CASSYPGGTPMFGKNIQYF. The CDR3 nucleotides are TGTGCCAGCAGTTACCCGGGTGGGACACCCATGTTTGGCAAAAACATTCAGTACTTC.

This clonotype was counted many times. The V gene is TRBV29-1, the J gene TRBJ2-4; D is unresolved. With 1 base removed from V and 15 bases from J, the gap between germline ends came to 4 bases. The length of the CDR3 is 8 residues. Germline CDR1 reads SQVTM; CDR2 reads ANQGSEA. CDR3 nucleotide sequence: TGCAGCGTTGAAGGAGGGTACTTC. It translates to CSVEGGYF.

This clonotype was picked up a small number of times. V and J are TRBV25-1 and TRBJ2-5; tentatively, D is TRBD2 (6 bases). V was shortened by 1 base and J by 4 bases, with 10 bases between the two germline ends. The CDR3 consists of 14 residues. Per the germline V gene, CDR1 is MGHDK and CDR2 is SYGVNS. The CDR3 region has the DNA TGTGCCAGCAGTGAATTAAGGGACTCAGAGACCCAGTACTTC. Residues: CASSELRDSETQYF. Together with reference TRBV25-1 and TRBJ2-5, the CDR3 gives the full variable domain: EADIYQTPRYLVIGTGKKITLECSQTMGHDKMYWYQQDPGMELHLIHYSYGVNSTEKGDLSSESTVSRIRTEHFPLTLESARPSHTSQYLCASSELRDSETQYFGPGTRLLVL.

Regarding this clonotype: This could be a read error, since a much larger clone is one nucleotide away. The chain joins TRBV20-1 to TRBJ2-3; D gene uncertain. The J call could be wrong; TRBJ2-5 is a better fit for the DNA end. CDR1 is DFQATT, CDR2 SNEGSKA, per germline (reference sequence). The CDR3 spans 11 residues. The CDR3 DNA is TGCAGTTCCTTCTTGAGAGAGACCCAGTACTTC. Translation gives CSSFLRETQYF.

This clonotype came up many times. The genes are TRBV3-1 and TRBJ2-1; 7 bases align to TRBD1. The CDR3 covers 16 residues. J lost 3 bases, V lost 2 bases, and 7 bases had no gene match. Per germline, CDR1 LGHDT and CDR2 YNNKEL (reference sequence). This CDR3 is CASSQIDRVLYNEQFF. The CDR3 DNA sequence: TGTGCCAGCAGCCAAATCGACAGGGTCCTCTACAATGAGCAGTTCTTC.

The sample holds many counts of this clonotype. The chain links TRBV5-1 to TRBJ2-6; possibly TRBD1 for D (8 bases). V dropped 2 bases and J dropped 1 base, with 13 bases sitting between them. The V gene's germline CDR1 is SGHRS and CDR2 YFSETQ. This CDR3 comprises 17 residues. CDR3: CASSLGQGLSGANVLTF. The CDR3 nucleotides read TGCGCCAGCAGCTTAGGACAGGGACTATCTGGGGCCAACGTCCTGACTTTC. The whole variable domain, filled in from reference TRBV5-1 and TRBJ2-6, reads KAGVTQTPRYLIKTRGQQVTLSCSPISGHRSVSWYQQTPGQGLQFLFEYFSETQRNKGNFPGRFSGRQFSNSRSEMNVSTLELGDSALYLCASSLGQGLSGANVLTFGAGSRLTVL.

This clonotype was recorded at least ten times. As DNA, the CDR3 is TGTGCCAGCAGCCCCGGGGTTGGGGATGAGCAGTTCTTC. It is translated as CASSPGVGDEQFF. The chain recombines TRBV7-9 with TRBJ2-1; the D gene is possibly TRBD2 (5 bases). Germline CDR1 SEHNR, CDR2 FQNEAQ (reference sequence). The CDR3 runs 13 residues. V gave up 5 bases and J gave up 8 bases, with 13 bases separating them. Full variable domain (remainder filled in from reference TRBV7-9 and TRBJ2-1): DTGVSQNPRHKITKRGQNVTFRCDPISEHNRLYWYRQTLGQGPEFLTYFQNEAQLEKSRLLSDRFSAERPKGSFSTLEIQRTEQGDSAMYLCASSPGVGDEQFFGPGTRLTVL.

This clonotype was observed many times. The chain recombines TRBV20-1 with TRBJ1-2; no firm D call. Trimming shortened V by 0 bases and J by 5 bases, and 7 bases separated the two germline ends. The CDR3 is 12 residues long. Germline V lookup: CDR1 DFQATT, CDR2 SNEGSKA (reference sequence). CDR3 region: CSARDPSYGYTF. CDR3 sequence (DNA): TGCAGTGCTAGAGATCCATCTTATGGCTACACCTTC.

In this sample, this clonotype turned up many times. The chain couples TRBV5-1 to TRBJ1-4, with D uncertain. The ends were cut back, 2 bases at V and 6 bases at J, with 5 bases in the middle. The CDR3 runs 12 residues. Germline V gene lookup returns CDR1 SGHRS and CDR2 YFSETQ. The CDR3 DNA is TGCGCCAGCAGCTTTAACCATGAAAAACTGTTTTTT. As protein: CASSFNHEKLFF.

This clonotype was recorded many times. This sequence joins TRBV24-1 and TRBJ2-5; D is uncertain. CDR1 KGHDR and CDR2 SFDVKD come from the germline V gene. Deletions cut 3 bases from V and 1 base from J, with 11 bases between. The CDR3 extends over 15 amino acids. CDR3 protein: CATSDVQRAQETQYF. CDR3 bases: TGTGCCACCAGTGATGTTCAGCGAGCCCAAGAGACCCAGTACTTC.